This T cell receptor beta chain was captured by sequencing in a study of T cell clusters in autoimmune cytopenias. Germline V CDR1 and CDR2: SQVTM, ANQGSEA. The CDR3 is 14 amino acids. TRB amplification used 250 ng of peripheral blood genomic DNA. TRB rearrangements were amplified by touch-down multiplex PCR with mixed TRB-A/B primers. Following a re-call of the multiplex PCR reads, TCRdb has one entry per CDR3 protein and lacks DNA. In total, the table holds 9,500 to 15,000 distinct CDR3 sequences. Study-wide results and caveats: TRB repertoire shifts in secondary cytopenia and chronic lymphocytic leukemia mostly reflected lymphoma, not autoimmunity. Clustering suggested that physiological T cell clusters were missing in primary autoimmune cytopenia patients.

In terms of frequency, this clonotype is medium-sized (0.01 to 0.1%). Its antigen is undetermined. This sequence joins TRBV29-1 and TRBJ2-1; checking the TCRdb D call of TRBD2 is not possible without DNA. This TCR derives from a human donor with an autoimmune cytopenia or autoimmune hepatitis (not recorded which). Sequenced: peripheral blood. The CDR3 loop reads CSILGRGGLNEQFF.